This passage covers 15 T cell receptor beta chains from one sample sequenced in a study of CD8 T cells in Susac syndrome. Random hexamers were used to reverse transcribe the RNA input (about 0.45 to 1 ug). TCRdb reanalysed the immunoSEQ multiplex PCR reads using MiXCR and keeps one entry per CDR3 protein. The sample has 300,000 or so distinct CDR3 sequences; roughly 94% are singletons. The specimen was CD4+ T cells from PBMCs. The source of these receptors is a human donor with multiple sclerosis.

The genes are TRBV6-6 and TRBJ2-3; 7 bases agree with TRBD1. V lost 8 bases and J lost 4; bases outside the gene matches: 6. The germline gives CDR1 MNHNY, CDR2 SVGAGI (reference sequence). This CDR3 is 13 amino acids long. The CDR3 protein is CASRQGVADTQYF. Here the CDR3 DNA reads TGTGCCAGCCGTCAGGGGGTGGCAGATACGCAGTATTTT.

The V gene is TRBV7-8, the J gene TRBJ2-2; TRBD2 is a possible D gene (6 bases). V dropped 4 bases and J dropped 6 bases, with 15 bases sitting between them. The CDR3 extends over 15 amino acids. The germline V gene has CDR1 SGHVS and CDR2 FQNEAQ. The DNA of the CDR3 is TGTGCCAGCAGCTCACGACTAGAGGTCCCCGGGGAGCTGTTTTTT. Amino acids: CASSSRLEVPGELFF. The variable domain in full, completed from reference TRBV7-8 and TRBJ2-2, reads GAGVSQSPRYKVAKRGQDVALRCDPISGHVSLFWYQQALGQGPEFLTYFQNEAQLDKSGLPSDRFFAERPEGSVSTLKIQRTQQEDSAVYLCASSSRLEVPGELFFGEGSRLTVL.

V gene TRBV15 combines with J gene TRBJ2-3; D possibly corresponds to TRBD2 (6 bases). Germline CDR1 LNHNV, CDR2 YYDKDF (reference sequence). The CDR3 is 14 residues long. Trimming shortened V by 9 bases and J by 6 bases, and 19 bases separated the two germline ends. CDR3 DNA sequence: TGTGCCACATCGTGGGGGGAGGTTCGGGATACGCAGTATTTT. Translation: CATSWGEVRDTQYF.

In its sample, this clonotype was seen once. This chain joins TRBV7-9 and TRBJ2-1; D perhaps matches TRBD1 (5 bases). V shed 6 bases and J shed 2 bases, with 14 bases lying between them. Germline V gene sequence: CDR1 SEHNR, CDR2 FQNEAQ (reference sequence). The CDR3 sequence is 15 residues long. CDR3 in DNA: TGTGCCAGCAGTCCCCTTTTGGGGCCCTACAATGAGCAGTTCTTC. It encodes CASSPLLGPYNEQFF.

This chain joins TRBV30 and TRBJ1-1, with D possibly being TRBD1 (5 bases). Trimming removed 2 bases from V and 6 bases from J, with 10 bases in between. Germline CDR1 reads GTSNPN; CDR2 reads SVGIG (reference sequence). This CDR3 comprises 12 residues. For the CDR3, the DNA is TGTGCCTGGAGTCGGGGGAGCGCTGAAGCTTTCTTT. Translation gives CAWSRGSAEAFF.

CDR3 nucleotide sequence: TGTGCCAGCAGCTCCGGGGCTTTGTCGGGACGTCGGACTGAAGCTTTCTTT. Its translation: CASSSGALSGRRTEAFF. The chain combines TRBV6-2 or TRBV6-3 with TRBJ1-1; the D gene is possibly TRBD1 (5 bases). Trimming cost V 6 bases and J 5 bases, with 25 bases left between them. The germline V gene encodes CDR1 MNHEY and CDR2 SVGEGT. CDR3 length: 17 amino acids.

V is TRBV5-1 and J is TRBJ2-7; 7 bases are shared with TRBD2. With 4 bases clipped from V and 4 bases from J, the junction kept 8 bases outside the gene matches. Germline V gene lookup returns CDR1 SGHRS and CDR2 YFSETQ. This CDR3 contains 14 residues. In DNA, the CDR3 is TGCGCCAGCAGCGGACCCGGGGGGTCATACGAGCAGTACTTC. This codes for CASSGPGGSYEQYF.

The chain recombines TRBV9 with TRBJ2-5; D may be TRBD1 (5 bases). Germline assignment: CDR1 SGDLS and CDR2 YYNGEE. The germline V and J ends were trimmed by 3 bases and 5 bases, with 20 bases remaining between them. This CDR3 contains 16 residues. The CDR3 is CASSDLGHTSVETQYF. DNA of the CDR3: TGTGCCAGCAGCGATCTTGGACACACCAGTGTGGAGACCCAGTACTTC.

This clonotype was observed once. The rearrangement links TRBV20-1 to TRBJ2-7, with 7 bases matching TRBD1. Looked up from germline, CDR1 is DFQATT and CDR2 is SNEGSKA (reference sequence). V was pared by 3 bases and J by 2 bases, with 4 bases of the junction left unmatched. CDR3 length: 13 residues. CDR3 loop: CSARGDSAYEQYF. In DNA form, the CDR3 reads TGCAGTGCTAGGGGGGACAGTGCCTACGAGCAGTACTTC.

This clonotype was seen a single time. This chain connects TRBV7-9 to TRBJ1-5, with D maybe TRBD1 (6 bases). The length of the CDR3 is 16 residues. Germline CDR1 SEHNR, CDR2 FQNEAQ (reference sequence). V lost 5 bases, J lost 0 bases, and 14 bases lay in between. For the CDR3, the DNA is TGTGCCAGCAGCCCCGGGACACCTTATAGCAATCAGCCCCAGCATTTT. It yields the protein CASSPGTPYSNQPQHF.

This clonotype occurred once. The rearrangement links TRBV29-1 to TRBJ2-3; the D gene is possibly TRBD2 (5 bases). V was pared by 6 bases and J by 0 bases, with 16 bases between. This CDR3 is 15 amino acids long. Per germline, CDR1 SQVTM and CDR2 ANQGSEA. The CDR3 coding sequence is TGCAGCGTGGCCGGGGAGCGGTCTAGCACAGATACGCAGTATTTT. Amino acid sequence: CSVAGERSSTDTQYF.

J is TRBJ2-7 and V is TRBV5-1, with 11 nucleotides matching TRBD1. V shed 5 bases, J shed 2 bases, and the junction held 6 bases outside the gene matches. The germline CDR1 and CDR2 sequences are SGHRS and YFSETQ. The CDR3 is made up of 15 amino acids. The CDR3 is CASRPGQGDAYEQYF. The DNA for the CDR3 is TGCGCCAGCAGGCCGGGACAGGGGGACGCCTACGAGCAGTACTTC.

This rearrangement joins TRBV4-3 to TRBJ1-1, with TRBD1 matching over 7 bases. The CDR3 runs 18 residues. Germline loops: CDR1 LGHNA, CDR2 YSLEER. The J segment lost 1 base and the V segment lost 0 bases, leaving 11 bases of the junction unmatched. CDR3 coding DNA: TGCGCCAGCAGCCAAGAACTCGCAGCGGGACAGAAGAACACTGAAGCTTTCTTT. It translates to CASSQELAAGQKNTEAFF.

This chain uses TRBV21-1 with TRBJ2-7; the D call TRBD1 from the table was never checked on the DNA. TRBV21-1 constitutes a pseudogene. This CDR3 comprises 15 residues. The CDR3 spells CASSTGQGYSYEQYF. CDR3 DNA sequence: TGTGCCAGCAGCACGGGACAGGGCTACTCCTACGAGCAGTACTTC.

The gene calls are TRBV18 and TRBJ1-4, with 9 bases matching TRBD1. This CDR3 is 18 amino acids long. J lost 0 bases, V lost 0 bases, and 5 bases had no gene match. Germline lookup yields CDR1 KGHSH and CDR2 LQKENI. The CDR3 protein is CASSPPNRGRATNEKLFF. CDR3 bases: TGTGCCAGCTCACCACCGAACAGGGGGCGAGCAACTAATGAAAAACTGTTTTTT.